One sample yielded the 4 T cell receptor beta chains listed below, sequenced in a study of shared clonotypes between healthy human individuals. This table comes from immunoSEQ multiplex PCR, and its TCRdb copy is limited to in-frame clones, with some not included. Here the sample spans 550,000 to 700,000 clones, around 78% being singletons. Sequenced material: memory CD4+ T cells sorted from blood. Subset in this sample: CD45RA-negative fraction. These receptor sequences come from a woman between 25 and 40 years old in good health.

This clone has ten or more counts. The chain employs TRBV28 and TRBJ1-2, with no clear D. CDR3 size: 15 residues. The V end lost 5 bases, the J end lost 3 bases, and 16 bases lay between the germline ends. CDR1 is MDHEN and CDR2 is SYDVKM in the germline V gene. Here the CDR3 DNA reads TGTGCCAGCAGTCCGCTACAAGGCGTGGACTATGGCTACACCTTC. It translates to CASSPLQGVDYGYTF.

This sequence joins TRBV19 and TRBJ1-5; tentatively, D is TRBD1 (6 bases). Germline-derived CDR1 and CDR2 are LNHDA and SQIVND (reference sequence). Trimming removed 2 bases at V and 6 bases at J, with 17 bases between. The CDR3 length is 16 residues. CDR3 amino acids: CASSIPVGVGGQPQHF. As DNA, the CDR3 is TGTGCCAGTAGTATACCGGTGGGAGTAGGGGGTCAGCCCCAGCATTTT.

The genes are TRBV29-1 and TRBJ1-1; TRBD1 aligns across 9 bases. The CDR3 spans 14 residues. Trimming took 2 bases from V and 6 from J; bases not matched to a gene: 7. Germline lookup yields CDR1 SQVTM and CDR2 ANQGSEA. In DNA form, the CDR3 reads TGCAGCGTTGAAAGGGGACAGGGAGTCGCTGAAGCTTTCTTT. Translation gives CSVERGQGVAEAFF. Variable domain in full (rest from reference TRBV29-1 and TRBJ1-1): SAVISQKPSRDICQRGTSLTIQCQVDSQVTMMFWYRQQPGQSLTLIATANQGSEATYESGFVIDKFPISRPNLTFSTLTVSNMSPEDSSIYLCSVERGQGVAEAFFGQGTRLTVV.

The genes are TRBV7-9 and TRBJ1-2; D gene unclear. This CDR3 region has 14 residues. Looked up from germline, CDR1 is SEHNR and CDR2 is FQNEAQ (reference sequence). V was shortened by 6 bases and J by 0 bases, with 11 bases between the two germline ends. For the CDR3, the DNA is TGTGCCAGCAGTCCGGATCACTCTAACTATGGCTACACCTTC. Translating gives CASSPDHSNYGYTF.